The 21 T cell receptor beta chains reported below all come from one sample, sequenced in a study of blood T cell repertoires in COVID-19. Some clones are missing from TCRdb's copy, which holds only in-frame ones; the method was immunoSEQ multiplex PCR. The data show about 300,000 clones, roughly 86% seen once. The sequenced material came from peripheral blood. These receptors originate from a woman aged 25 to 39 with COVID-19, enrolled during active disease.

V usage is TRBV21-1 and J usage is TRBJ2-3; the table's D call, TRBD2, was not checked against the DNA. TRBV21-1 is reported as a pseudogene. The CDR3 is made up of 16 amino acids. The CDR3 is CASIPREERSTDTQYF. The CDR3 nucleotides read TGTGCCAGCATACCCCGAGAGGAAAGGAGCACAGATACGCAGTATTTT.

The chain employs TRBV5-4 and TRBJ2-5, with TRBD2 matching 9 bases. CDR3 size: 15 residues. J was trimmed by 4 bases and V by 2 bases; bases with no gene match: 6. Germline V gene sequence: CDR1 SGHNT, CDR2 YYREEE (reference sequence). The CDR3 here is CASSFRAGGGETQYF. The CDR3 DNA follows: TGTGCCAGCAGCTTCCGCGCGGGGGGGGGAGAGACCCAGTACTTC.

V gene TRBV2 combines with J gene TRBJ1-4, with D possibly being TRBD1 (5 bases). The CDR3 is 14 residues long. Germline assignment: CDR1 SNHLY and CDR2 FYNNEI. With 6 bases removed from V and 7 bases from J, the gap between germline ends came to 15 bases. Here the CDR3 DNA reads TGTGCCAGCAGGTTTCGCGGGGGTAGTGAAAAACTGTTTTTT. Translating it yields CASRFRGGSEKLFF.

V is TRBV2 and J is TRBJ1-1, with no clear D. The CDR3 length is 12 residues. Germline loops: CDR1 SNHLY, CDR2 FYNNEI. The V end lost 7 bases, the J end lost 11 bases, and 17 bases lay between the germline ends. CDR3 nucleotides: TGTGCCAGCAACCTGCTGGCAGGATGGGCTTTCTTT. Its translation: CASNLLAGWAFF. Variable domain in full (rest from reference TRBV2 and TRBJ1-1): EPEVTQTPSHQVTQMGQEVILRCVPISNHLYFYWYRQILGQKVEFLVSFYNNEISEKSEIFDDQFSVERPDGSNFTLKIRSTKLEDSAMYFCASNLLAGWAFFGQGTRLTVV.

The chain has TRBV5-1 and TRBJ2-2, with 9 positions matching TRBD1. Trimming took 4 bases from V and 6 from J; bases not matched to a gene: 7. Germline CDR1 and CDR2: SGHRS and YFSETQ. This CDR3 region has 15 residues. CDR3 nucleotide sequence: TGCGCCAGCAGCACACAGGGGGCGTCCGCCGGGGAGCTGTTTTTT. Protein product: CASSTQGASAGELFF.

The gene calls are TRBV2 and TRBJ1-1, with D possibly being TRBD1 (5 bases). CDR3 length: 13 residues. Germline V gene data show CDR1 as SNHLY and CDR2 as FYNNEI. The V end lost 6 bases, the J end lost 1 base, and 9 bases lay between the germline ends. As DNA, the CDR3 is TGTGCCAGCAGCTTCCAGGGGAACACTGAAGCTTTCTTT. It is translated as CASSFQGNTEAFF.

The gene calls are TRBV28 and TRBJ2-7; perhaps TRBD1 as D (6 bases). CDR1 is MDHEN and CDR2 is SYDVKM in the germline V gene. This CDR3 is 13 amino acids long. V gave up 4 bases and J gave up 5 bases, with 12 bases separating them. The CDR3, as DNA: TGTGCCAGCAGTTCGTACAGGGAAAACGAGCAGTACGTC. This sequence encodes CASSSYRENEQYV.

V and J are TRBV6-5 and TRBJ2-6, with D uncertain. From germline, CDR1 is MNHEY and CDR2 SVGAGI. Trimming left V 5 bases short and J 1 base short, with 3 bases between. This CDR3 is 13 amino acids long. The CDR3 sequence: CASSTSGANVLTF. The CDR3 region has the DNA TGTGCCAGCAGTACTTCTGGGGCCAACGTCCTGACTTTC.

This clone was observed at least ten times. At one boundary the junction diverges from the germline segment, which might be a read error. This rearrangement joins TRBV7-7 to TRBJ1-5; TRBD1 is a possible D gene (5 bases). Looked up from germline, CDR1 is SSHAT and CDR2 is FNYEAQ (reference sequence). This CDR3 region has 15 residues. The CDR3 bases are TGTGCTAGCAGCCCTCGGAGCAGGACATATCAACCCCAGCATTTT. Translated: CASSPRSRTYQPQHF.

This clone was seen more than once but under ten times. V and J are TRBV25-1 and TRBJ1-2; D gene unclear. The germline V gene encodes CDR1 MGHDK and CDR2 SYGVNS. The CDR3 length is 11 residues. The germline V and J ends were trimmed by 5 bases and 6 bases, with 7 bases remaining between them. CDR3 sequence (DNA): TGTGCCAGCAGTAACAACCATGGCTACACCTTC. It specifies CASSNNHGYTF.

The rearrangement links TRBV7-2 to TRBJ1-2; maybe TRBD1 (5 bases). Germline loops: CDR1 SGHTA, CDR2 FQGNSA. The CDR3 runs to 14 residues. Trimming stripped 4 bases from V and 1 base from J, with 10 bases between. In DNA, the CDR3 is TGTGCCAGCAGCTCGCGGACAATTAACTATGGCTACACCTTC. It is translated as CASSSRTINYGYTF. Based on the CDR3 plus reference TRBV7-2 and TRBJ1-2, the full variable domain is GAGVSQSPSNKVTEKGKDVELRCDPISGHTALYWYRQSLGQGLEFLIYFQGNSAPDKSGLPSDRFSAERTGGSVSTLTIQRTQQEDSAVYLCASSSRTINYGYTFGSGTRLTVV.

V usage is TRBV4-3 and J usage is TRBJ2-7; D is possibly TRBD1 (6 bases). Germline loops: CDR1 LGHNA, CDR2 YSLEER. The CDR3 is 15 residues long. V shed 3 bases and J shed 0 bases, with 12 bases lying between them. This CDR3 reads CASSQGRDNSYEQYF. DNA of the CDR3: TGCGCCAGCAGCCAGGGACGGGACAACTCCTACGAGCAGTACTTC.

This chain uses TRBV5-1 with TRBJ2-1, with no clear D. The V and J ends lost 5 bases and 4 bases respectively, with 13 bases between them. The CDR3 has 14 residues. Looked up from germline, CDR1 is SGHRS and CDR2 is YFSETQ. DNA for the CDR3: TGCGCCAGCAGGAACCCAAGAACTTACAATGAGCAGTTCTTC. This encodes CASRNPRTYNEQFF.

The chain employs TRBV5-3 and TRBJ2-7, with 8 bases matching TRBD1. TRBV5-3 is an ORF, with its function uncertain. This CDR3 spans 15 amino acids. The V gene end was trimmed by 5 bases and the J gene end by 2 bases; junction bases not matched to a gene: 9. As DNA, the CDR3 is TGTGCCAGAAGTGCAGGGGGCGCTTTTGCCTACGAGCAGTACTTC. It translates to CARSAGGAFAYEQYF.

The V and J genes are TRBV12-3 or TRBV12-4 and TRBJ1-2; D perhaps matches TRBD1 (5 bases). The CDR3 sequence is 12 residues long. V was shortened by 3 bases and J by 12 bases, with 14 bases between the two germline ends. The CDR3 is CASSFGAGPNTF. DNA for the CDR3: TGTGCCAGCAGTTTTGGGGCAGGGCCAAACACCTTC.

The CDR3 sequence is CASSSPTQGRYGYTF. CDR3 sequence (DNA): TGTGCCAGCAGTTCACCTACACAGGGCCGCTATGGCTACACCTTC. The chain links TRBV6-5 to TRBJ1-2; a possible D gene is TRBD1 (6 bases). This CDR3 is 15 amino acids long. The germline V gene encodes CDR1 MNHEY and CDR2 SVGAGI. The germline V and J ends were trimmed by 4 bases and 4 bases, with 16 bases remaining between them.

In this sample, this clone turned up once. The V gene is TRBV27, the J gene TRBJ1-2; 7 nucleotides align to TRBD1. The CDR3 contains 13 residues. Germline assignment: CDR1 MNHEY and CDR2 SMNVEV (reference sequence). With V trimmed by 4 bases and J by 5 bases, 4 bases remained unmatched. In DNA, the CDR3 is TGTGCCAGCAGTTATACAGGGGTGTATGGCTACACCTTC. Its protein product is CASSYTGVYGYTF.

The chain carries TRBV11-3 and TRBJ2-5; D may be TRBD1 (5 bases). This CDR3 is built from 16 residues. V lost 2 bases, J lost 5 bases, and 18 bases lay in between. CDR1 SGHNT and CDR2 YENEEA come from the germline V gene. The DNA for the CDR3 is TGTGCCAGCAGCTTATTTTATGGGCAGGGCGTCGAGACCCAGTACTTC. It encodes CASSLFYGQGVETQYF. The whole variable domain, remainder taken from reference TRBV11-3 and TRBJ2-5, is EAGVVQSPRYKIIEKKQPVAFWCNPISGHNTLYWYLQNLGQGPELLIRYENEEAVDDSQLPKDRFSAERLKGVDSTLKIQPAELGDSAVYLCASSLFYGQGVETQYFGPGTRLLVL.

The chain joins TRBV5-1 to TRBJ2-1; the match to TRBD2 covers 7 bases. Germline V lookup: CDR1 SGHRS, CDR2 YFSETQ. The CDR3 contains 14 residues. J gave up 10 bases and V 1 base, and 8 bases lay outside the gene matches. The CDR3: CASSLLVGGSEQFF. The CDR3 DNA sequence: TGCGCCAGCAGCTTGCTCGTCGGGGGGTCCGAGCAGTTCTTC.

The rearrangement links TRBV19 to TRBJ1-1; tentative D call: TRBD1 (6 bases). The CDR3 is 14 amino acids. Per germline, CDR1 LNHDA and CDR2 SQIVND (reference sequence). Trimming cost V 4 bases and J 3 bases, with 12 bases left between them. The CDR3 nucleotides are TGTGCCAGTAGTAAACTACACAGGGACACTGAAGCTTTCTTT. It encodes CASSKLHRDTEAFF.

This clone has just a few counts. The rearrangement links TRBV3-1 (or the pseudogene TRBV3-2) to TRBJ2-3; 7 bases map to TRBD2. Germline CDR1 reads LGHDT; CDR2 reads YNNKEL (reference sequence). Trimming removed 5 bases from V and 2 bases from J; junction bases left unmatched: 13. There are 17 residues in the CDR3. The CDR3 reads CASSSSGAATITDTQYF. CDR3 DNA: TGTGCCAGCAGCTCAAGCGGGGCGGCTACTATCACAGATACGCAGTATTTT.